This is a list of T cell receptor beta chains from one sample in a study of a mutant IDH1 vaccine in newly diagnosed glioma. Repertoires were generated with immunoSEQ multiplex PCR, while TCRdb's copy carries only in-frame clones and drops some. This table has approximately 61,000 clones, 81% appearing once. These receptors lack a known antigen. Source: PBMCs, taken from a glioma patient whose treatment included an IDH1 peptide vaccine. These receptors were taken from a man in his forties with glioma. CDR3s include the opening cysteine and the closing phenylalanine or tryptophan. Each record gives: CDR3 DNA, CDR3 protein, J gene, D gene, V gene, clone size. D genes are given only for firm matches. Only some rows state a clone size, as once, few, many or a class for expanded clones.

cdr3_nt: TGTGCCAGCAGCATGATAGCGGGAGGGACGTCCTACGAGCAGTACTTC; cdr3_aa: CASSMIAGGTSYEQYF; j_call: TRBJ2-7; d_call: TRBD2; v_call: TRBV11-2; clone_size: .
cdr3_nt: TGTGCCAGCAGCAAGACCCATTTGAACACTGAAGCTTTCTTT; cdr3_aa: CASSKTHLNTEAFF; j_call: TRBJ1-1; d_call: .; v_call: TRBV11-2; clone_size: .
cdr3_nt: TGTGCCAGCAGTGCGGCACAAGTAAGCACAGATACGCAGTATTTT; cdr3_aa: CASSAAQVSTDTQYF; j_call: TRBJ2-3; d_call: .; v_call: TRBV2; clone_size: .
cdr3_nt: TGTGCCAGCAGTTACTCGATTACAGGGAGTCAGCCCCAGCATTTT; cdr3_aa: CASSYSITGSQPQHF; j_call: TRBJ1-5; d_call: .; v_call: TRBV6-5; clone_size: .
cdr3_nt: TGTGCCAGCAGTGAGGGAGGGCAGGGTAATTCACCCCTCCACTTT; cdr3_aa: CASSEGGQGNSPLHF; j_call: TRBJ1-6; d_call: .; v_call: TRBV2; clone_size: .
cdr3_nt: TGTGCCAGCTCACCGTCGACAGAGAATCAGCCCCAGCATTTT; cdr3_aa: CASSPSTENQPQHF; j_call: TRBJ1-5; d_call: .; v_call: TRBV18; clone_size: few
cdr3_nt: TGCGCCAGTTCTTGGGCTAGCGACCCTTACGAGCAGTACTTC; cdr3_aa: CASSWASDPYEQYF; j_call: TRBJ2-7; d_call: .; v_call: TRBV10-2; clone_size: .
cdr3_nt: TGTGCCAGCAGCTTACTAGCGGGAGGGCCCTACGAGCAGTACTTC; cdr3_aa: CASSLLAGGPYEQYF; j_call: TRBJ2-7; d_call: TRBD2; v_call: TRBV7-9; clone_size: .
cdr3_nt: TGTGCCAGCAGCAAAAGAGGGGTGGGGACTAGGCGATATAATGAAAAACTGTTTTTT; cdr3_aa: CASSKRGVGTRRYNEKLFF; j_call: TRBJ1-4; d_call: .; v_call: TRBV7-2; clone_size: once
cdr3_nt: TGCGCCAGCAGCTTGGATAGCTTATCCTACGAGCAGTACTTC; cdr3_aa: CASSLDSLSYEQYF; j_call: TRBJ2-7; d_call: .; v_call: TRBV5-1; clone_size: few
cdr3_nt: TGTGCCAGCAGCTCCGGGACGGCACCCTACGAGCAGTACTTC; cdr3_aa: CASSSGTAPYEQYF; j_call: TRBJ2-7; d_call: .; v_call: TRBV7-2; clone_size: once
cdr3_nt: TGCGCCAGCAGCTTGGAACGGGAGACAGGGAATGAGCAGTTCTTC; cdr3_aa: CASSLERETGNEQFF; j_call: TRBJ2-1; d_call: .; v_call: TRBV5-1; clone_size: .
cdr3_nt: TGTGCCAGCAGCTTGACAGGGGGGAGGGAGACCCAGTACTTC; cdr3_aa: CASSLTGGRETQYF; j_call: TRBJ2-5; d_call: TRBD1; v_call: TRBV7-8; clone_size: once
cdr3_nt: TGTGCCAGTAGTAAAGGACTAGCGGGGGGCAGAAGCCAAGAGACCCAGTACTTC; cdr3_aa: CASSKGLAGGRSQETQYF; j_call: TRBJ2-5; d_call: TRBD2; v_call: TRBV19; clone_size: .
cdr3_nt: TGTGCCACCAGCAGAGATATCACAGGGAACTATGGCTACACCTTC; cdr3_aa: CATSRDITGNYGYTF; j_call: TRBJ1-2; d_call: .; v_call: TRBV15; clone_size: .
cdr3_nt: TGTGCCAGCAGCTTCGTTATCCTACATAACACAGATACGCAGTATTTT; cdr3_aa: CASSFVILHNTDTQYF; j_call: TRBJ2-3; d_call: .; v_call: TRBV7-2; clone_size: .
cdr3_nt: TGCGCCAGCAGCTTGGGGGACCGCTACGAGCAGTACTTC; cdr3_aa: CASSLGDRYEQYF; j_call: TRBJ2-7; d_call: .; v_call: TRBV5-1; clone_size: once
cdr3_nt: TGTGCCAGCAGCTCCGATCCGACTAGCAGCCACGAGCAGTACTTC; cdr3_aa: CASSSDPTSSHEQYF; j_call: TRBJ2-7; d_call: TRBD2; v_call: TRBV5-4; clone_size: .
cdr3_nt: TGCGCCAGCAGCCAACAAGTTACTAGCGGGGCGAACACCGGGGAGCTGTTTTTT; cdr3_aa: CASSQQVTSGANTGELFF; j_call: TRBJ2-2; d_call: TRBD2; v_call: TRBV4-3; clone_size: .
cdr3_nt: TGTGCCAGCTCACCGACAGGGAATGGCGAGACCCAGTACTTC; cdr3_aa: CASSPTGNGETQYF; j_call: TRBJ2-5; d_call: TRBD1; v_call: TRBV18; clone_size: .
cdr3_nt: TGTGCCAGCAAGGCACTCGGGGCAGCCCTGGGAGAGACCCAGTACTTC; cdr3_aa: CASKALGAALGETQYF; j_call: TRBJ2-5; d_call: .; v_call: TRBV2; clone_size: few
cdr3_nt: TGTGCCAGCAGCAATAGCGGGAGCCGTCAGGAGCAGTTCTTC; cdr3_aa: CASSNSGSRQEQFF; j_call: TRBJ2-1; d_call: TRBD2; v_call: TRBV7-3; clone_size: .
cdr3_nt: TGTGCCAGCAGTCCGGACGGGACAGGGGAGCAGTACTTC; cdr3_aa: CASSPDGTGEQYF; j_call: TRBJ2-7; d_call: TRBD1; v_call: TRBV7-3; clone_size: .
cdr3_nt: TGTGCCAGCAGTAGAGGGGAGGATCAGCCCCAGCATTTT; cdr3_aa: CASSRGEDQPQHF; j_call: TRBJ1-5; d_call: .; v_call: TRBV6-4; clone_size: few
cdr3_nt: TGTGCCAGCAGTTACTTATACCGGGACTCCGACTACGAGCAGTACTTC; cdr3_aa: CASSYLYRDSDYEQYF; j_call: TRBJ2-7; d_call: .; v_call: TRBV6-5; clone_size: .
cdr3_nt: TGCGCCAGCAGCTCCCGAGATACTGGGGCCAACGTCCTGACTTTC; cdr3_aa: CASSSRDTGANVLTF; j_call: TRBJ2-6; d_call: .; v_call: TRBV5-1; clone_size: .
cdr3_nt: TGTGCCAGCAGTCCCCTGGAGCGGGGTCTAACAGATACGCAGTATTTT; cdr3_aa: CASSPLERGLTDTQYF; j_call: TRBJ2-3; d_call: TRBD2; v_call: TRBV9; clone_size: .
cdr3_nt: TGTGCCAGCAGCTTTGGCGGGAAACTGTTTTTT; cdr3_aa: CASSFGGKLFF; j_call: TRBJ1-4; d_call: .; v_call: TRBV7-6; clone_size: .
cdr3_nt: TGTGCCAGCAGTGATCCGGGGGCCAATTCACCCCTCCACTTT; cdr3_aa: CASSDPGANSPLHF; j_call: TRBJ1-6; d_call: .; v_call: TRBV2; clone_size: .
cdr3_nt: TGTGCCAGCAGTTACGCCCTGACCCGGGATGGCTACACCTTC; cdr3_aa: CASSYALTRDGYTF; j_call: TRBJ1-2; d_call: .; v_call: TRBV6-5; clone_size: .
cdr3_nt: TGTGCCAGCAGCTTAGTTCCCCCGGCAGGGTTAGGGGCCAACGTCCTGACTTTC; cdr3_aa: CASSLVPPAGLGANVLTF; j_call: TRBJ2-6; d_call: .; v_call: TRBV11-2; clone_size: .
cdr3_nt: TGCGCCAGCAGCTTGGGACAGGGGGGACAAGAGACCCAGTACTTC; cdr3_aa: CASSLGQGGQETQYF; j_call: TRBJ2-5; d_call: TRBD1; v_call: TRBV5-1; clone_size: .
cdr3_nt: TGTGCCAGCAGTTTACGGGGGGGCCGGACTGAAGCTTTCTTT; cdr3_aa: CASSLRGGRTEAFF; j_call: TRBJ1-1; d_call: .; v_call: TRBV27; clone_size: .
cdr3_nt: TGTGCCAGCGGAGATGGACAGGGGGGCTATGGCTACACCTTC; cdr3_aa: CASGDGQGGYGYTF; j_call: TRBJ1-2; d_call: TRBD1; v_call: TRBV6-5; clone_size: .
cdr3_nt: TGTGCCAGCAGTTACTCGGGTCGGGGGACGACCTACGAGCAGTACTTC; cdr3_aa: CASSYSGRGTTYEQYF; j_call: TRBJ2-7; d_call: .; v_call: TRBV6-5; clone_size: .
cdr3_nt: TGTGCCAGCAGTAGCACAGATACGCAGTATTTT; cdr3_aa: CASSSTDTQYF; j_call: TRBJ2-3; d_call: .; v_call: TRBV7-3; clone_size: .
cdr3_nt: TGTGCCAGCAGCTTGTCCCGGACCGCATCCTACAATGAGCAGTTCTTC; cdr3_aa: CASSLSRTASYNEQFF; j_call: TRBJ2-1; d_call: .; v_call: TRBV11-2; clone_size: .
cdr3_nt: TGCACCAGCACCCTCCAAGTCATCAATGAGCAGTTCTTC; cdr3_aa: CTSTLQVINEQFF; j_call: TRBJ2-1; d_call: .; v_call: TRBV1; clone_size: once
cdr3_nt: TGCGCCAGCAGCCAAGCTCCATACCCGGGACAACCTAATGAAAAACTGTTTTTT; cdr3_aa: CASSQAPYPGQPNEKLFF; j_call: TRBJ1-4; d_call: .; v_call: TRBV4-1; clone_size: .
cdr3_nt: TGTGCCAGCAGCTTAGGAGACGAGCAGTACTTC; cdr3_aa: CASSLGDEQYF; j_call: TRBJ2-7; d_call: .; v_call: TRBV7-2; clone_size: .
cdr3_nt: TGTGCCAGCAGCTCACCCGTAGCATACAATGAGCAGTTCTTC; cdr3_aa: CASSSPVAYNEQFF; j_call: TRBJ2-1; d_call: .; v_call: TRBV7-9; clone_size: few
cdr3_nt: TGTGCCAGCACCAATATCGGCGGGAGCTCCTACAATGAGCAGTTCTTC; cdr3_aa: CASTNIGGSSYNEQFF; j_call: TRBJ2-1; d_call: TRBD2; v_call: TRBV11-2; clone_size: .
cdr3_nt: TGTGCCAGCAGTGGTTACTCCGAGCAGTACTTC; cdr3_aa: CASSGYSEQYF; j_call: TRBJ2-7; d_call: .; v_call: TRBV25-1; clone_size: once
cdr3_nt: TGTGCCAGCAAGGCTAGCGATAGGTCCTACGAGCAGTACTTC; cdr3_aa: CASKASDRSYEQYF; j_call: TRBJ2-7; d_call: .; v_call: TRBV7-8; clone_size: .
cdr3_nt: TGTGCCAGCAGTTACCTAGGGACTAGCGTGGATACGCAGTATTTT; cdr3_aa: CASSYLGTSVDTQYF; j_call: TRBJ2-3; d_call: TRBD2; v_call: TRBV6-6; clone_size: .
cdr3_nt: TGTGCCAGCTCACCAGGGACAGGGAATGAAAAACTGTTTTTT; cdr3_aa: CASSPGTGNEKLFF; j_call: TRBJ1-4; d_call: TRBD1; v_call: TRBV18; clone_size: .
cdr3_nt: TGTGCCAGCAGTTTCGGGGGGGCTAGCGGCACCACCGGGGAGCTGTTTTTT; cdr3_aa: CASSFGGASGTTGELFF; j_call: TRBJ2-2; d_call: TRBD2; v_call: TRBV27; clone_size: few
cdr3_nt: TGTGCCAGCACCTACACGGAAGAGCAGTTCTTC; cdr3_aa: CASTYTEEQFF; j_call: TRBJ2-1; d_call: .; v_call: TRBV2; clone_size: .
cdr3_nt: TGTGCCAGCAGCCGGGACAGGGCGAACACCGGGGAGCTGTTTTTT; cdr3_aa: CASSRDRANTGELFF; j_call: TRBJ2-2; d_call: TRBD1; v_call: TRBV6-6; clone_size: .
cdr3_nt: TGTGCCAGCAGCCCCCGGACAGGGGGCCTCTATGGCTACACCTTC; cdr3_aa: CASSPRTGGLYGYTF; j_call: TRBJ1-2; d_call: TRBD1; v_call: TRBV5-6; clone_size: .
cdr3_nt: TGTGCCAGCAGCCCCAGGGACTCGAGCTTGCAGTATTTT; cdr3_aa: CASSPRDSSLQYF; j_call: TRBJ2-3; d_call: .; v_call: TRBV28; clone_size: .
cdr3_nt: TGCGCCACCACGGGGGGGCTCCCCACCGGGGAGCTGTTTTTT; cdr3_aa: CATTGGLPTGELFF; j_call: TRBJ2-2; d_call: TRBD2; v_call: TRBV5-1; clone_size: .
cdr3_nt: TGTGCCAGCAGCTTGTGGGGCGGAGGCTACACCTTC; cdr3_aa: CASSLWGGGYTF; j_call: TRBJ1-2; d_call: .; v_call: TRBV5-6; clone_size: .
cdr3_nt: TGCGCCAGCAGCCTCCTAGGGAGCGCTAGCACAGATACGCAGTATTTT; cdr3_aa: CASSLLGSASTDTQYF; j_call: TRBJ2-3; d_call: .; v_call: TRBV4-3; clone_size: .
cdr3_nt: TGTGCCAGCCTTACAGGGAGGGGCTACACCTTC; cdr3_aa: CASLTGRGYTF; j_call: TRBJ1-2; d_call: .; v_call: TRBV18; clone_size: .